The 10 T cell receptor beta chains below come from one sample, sequenced in a study of cytomegalovirus exposure and HLA in healthy donors. The PCR employed 60 Vbeta primers together with 13 Jbeta primers. The method was immunoSEQ multiplex PCR; TCRdb's version includes in-frame clones alone and lacks a portion of them. In the table there are around 140,000 clones, more than 70% of which are singletons. The sample taken for sequencing was PBMCs. These receptors were taken from a man aged 50-59 years in good health and CMV-seropositive.

The chain joins TRBV19 to TRBJ2-7, with 7 positions matching TRBD1. Germline-derived CDR1 and CDR2 are LNHDA and SQIVND (reference sequence). After removal of 4 bases from V and 3 bases from J, the junction contained 6 bases not matched to a gene. CDR3 length: 14 residues. The CDR3 DNA follows: TGTGCCAGTAGTACCGGACAGGCGAGCTACGAGCAGTACTTC. This codes for CASSTGQASYEQYF.

CDR3 DNA sequence: TGTGCCAGCAGCTCGACCGGGTACAATGAGCAGTTCTTC. It is translated as CASSSTGYNEQFF. The chain combines TRBV5-6 with TRBJ2-1, with unresolved D. The V end was cut by 3 bases, the J end by 4 bases, with 8 bases between. Germline CDR1 and CDR2: SGHDT and YYEEEE. The CDR3 is 13 amino acids.

Many counts were recorded for this clone. This chain connects TRBV2 to TRBJ1-2; tentatively, D is TRBD1 (6 bases). The CDR3 length is 14 residues. CDR1 and CDR2 (germline): SNHLY, FYNNEI. V dropped 2 bases and J dropped 5 bases, with 12 bases sitting between them. The DNA for the CDR3 is TGTGCCAGCAGTGAATGGCAGGGGCTATATGGCTACACCTTC. As protein: CASSEWQGLYGYTF.

The CDR3 region is CASSKVSPGGELFF. The CDR3 DNA is TGTGCCAGTAGTAAAGTCTCCCCGGGCGGGGAGCTGTTTTTT. The chain is built from TRBV19 and TRBJ2-2; D is undetermined. V lost 4 bases and J lost 7, with 13 bases in between. This CDR3 is 14 amino acids long. CDR1 and CDR2 from the germline V gene are LNHDA and SQIVND (reference sequence).

This CDR3 reads CASSLESGGYGYTF. The CDR3 nucleotides read TGTGCCAGCAGCTTAGAGTCAGGGGGCTATGGCTACACCTTC. The chain carries TRBV11-2 and TRBJ1-2; 7 bases map to TRBD1. Germline V gene sequence: CDR1 SGHAT, CDR2 FQNNGV. Trimming took 0 bases from V and 4 from J; bases not matched to a gene: 2. The CDR3 is 14 amino acids.

This sequence joins TRBV14 and TRBJ2-4; D is possibly TRBD1 (7 bases). Trimming took 1 base from V and 7 from J, leaving 11 bases between them. Germline CDR1 SGHDN, CDR2 FVKESK. The CDR3 totals 14 residues. CDR3 amino acids: CASSQAQGRNIQYF. The CDR3 DNA reads TGTGCCAGCAGCCAAGCACAGGGGAGGAACATTCAGTACTTC.

The chain carries TRBV7-6 and TRBJ1-4; D may be TRBD1 (5 bases). Trimming took off 5 bases at V and 11 bases at J, with 18 bases between the two ends. Germline values: CDR1 SGHVS, CDR2 FNYEAQ. The CDR3 contains 14 residues. The CDR3, as DNA: TGTGCCAGCAGCCACCGGGACTCTCTCCAGAAACTGTTTTTT. Translated: CASSHRDSLQKLFF.

The chain combines TRBV5-4 with TRBJ2-7, with D perhaps TRBD2 (7 bases). The CDR3 runs 16 residues. Germline loops: CDR1 SGHNT, CDR2 YYREEE (reference sequence). The ends were cut back, 4 bases at V and 5 bases at J, with 22 bases in the middle. The CDR3 reads CASSPRGAGISNEQYF. The CDR3 nucleotides read TGTGCCAGCAGCCCCCGGGGGGCAGGGATTTCTAACGAGCAGTACTTC.

This clone appeared a few times. The chain links TRBV15 to TRBJ1-1, with D possibly matching TRBD1 (5 bases). The length of the CDR3 is 14 residues. Per the germline V gene, CDR1 is LNHNV and CDR2 is YYDKDF (reference sequence). V shed 0 bases and J shed 6 bases, with 11 bases lying between them. The chain's CDR3 is CATSRDQGAAEAFF. The DNA of the CDR3 is TGTGCCACCAGCAGAGATCAAGGGGCTGCTGAAGCTTTCTTT.

The V call is TRBV9, the J call TRBJ2-5; D possibly corresponds to TRBD1 (7 bases). This CDR3 has 16 amino acids. CDR1 is SGDLS and CDR2 is YYNGEE in the germline V gene. With 3 bases removed from V and 3 bases from J, the gap between germline ends came to 18 bases. The CDR3 DNA reads TGTGCCAGCAGCGCCGGGGGACAGAGGGGGAAAGAGACCCAGTACTTC. It yields the protein CASSAGGQRGKETQYF.